This T cell receptor beta chain was identified in a study of regulatory T cells in long-lasting Graves disease. Study information: For under 3 months, newly diagnosed Graves' patients had been taking antithyroid drugs.

Study-wide findings and caveats: With persistent disease, TRBV28, TRBJ1-2 and TRBJ2-5 were the favored segments.

Arm-PCR of CDR3 regions with iRepertoire HTBI primers generated TCR beta libraries. Study processing details: In the combined samples, under 80 TRBV and more than twelve TRBJ segments were identified. TCRdb re-called the multiplex PCR reads through MiXCR, storing one row per CDR3 protein. None of the V and J calls come from the authors' own analysis; TCRdb made them. Among approximately 540,000 distinct CDR3 sequences listed, 12% were seen once. This clonotype was seen ten or more times. Its antigen is as yet unknown. The CDR3 loop spans 13 amino acids. J gave up 5 bases and V 1 base, and 2 bases lay outside the gene matches. In germline, CDR1 is SGHTA, CDR2 FQGNSA. The time point here: newly diagnosed GD, antithyroid drugs for less than 3 months. Following extraction of RNA from PBMCs, that RNA was used to make the TCR library. Diagnosis followed American Thyroid Association guidelines for Graves' disease.

These data also formed part of another study, on T cells in Graves' hyperthyroidism and ophthalmopathy.

The clonotype was recovered from a woman in her 30s with Graves disease. The chain couples TRBV7-2 to TRBJ2-7; 7 nucleotides agree with TRBD2. This specimen was peripheral blood mononuclear cells (PBMCs), taken at new diagnosis, from a patient treated with antithyroid drugs. CDR3 sequence (DNA): TGTGCCAGCAGCTTAGTAAGCGGGGACGAGCAGTACTTC. This gives the protein CASSLVSGDEQYF. The variable domain in full, with the rest retrieved from reference TRBV7-2 and TRBJ2-7, is GAGVSQSPSNKVTEKGKDVELRCDPISGHTALYWYRQSLGQGLEFLIYFQGNSAPDKSGLPSDRFSAERTGGSVSTLTIQRTQQEDSAVYLCASSLVSGDEQYFGPGTRLTVT.